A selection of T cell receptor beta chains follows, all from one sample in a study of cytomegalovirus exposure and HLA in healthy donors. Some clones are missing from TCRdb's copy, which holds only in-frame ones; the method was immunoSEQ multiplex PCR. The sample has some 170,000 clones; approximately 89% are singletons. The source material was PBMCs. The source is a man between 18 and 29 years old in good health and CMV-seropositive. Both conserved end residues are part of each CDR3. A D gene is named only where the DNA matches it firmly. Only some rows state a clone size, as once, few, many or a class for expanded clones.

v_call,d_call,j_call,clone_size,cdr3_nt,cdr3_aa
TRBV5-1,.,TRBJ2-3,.,TGCGCCAGCAGCTTGCTGGGGAAGGGGGTAGTCGATACGCAGTATTTT,CASSLLGKGVVDTQYF
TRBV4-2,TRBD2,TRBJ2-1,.,TGTGCCAGCAGCCAAGAGGGTCCGGGACTAGCGGGAGGAAACTACAATGAGCAGTTCTTC,CASSQEGPGLAGGNYNEQFF
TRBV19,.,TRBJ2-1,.,TGTGCCAGTTCTCGGGTTTTGGGGCGGAATGAGCAGTTCTTC,CASSRVLGRNEQFF
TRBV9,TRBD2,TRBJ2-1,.,TGTGCCAGCAGCCCCAGCGGGGTTGGAGTGCAGTTCTTC,CASSPSGVGVQFF
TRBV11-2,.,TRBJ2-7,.,TGTGCCAGCAGCTTAGATGACATCTACGAGCAGTACTTC,CASSLDDIYEQYF
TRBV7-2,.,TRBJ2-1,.,TGTGCCAGCAGCTTGGCTAGCGACTACAATGAGCAGTTCTTC,CASSLASDYNEQFF
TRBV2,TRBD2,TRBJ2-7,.,TGTGCCAGCAGCGGTAGGACTAGCGGGGCTGAGGAGCAGTACTTC,CASSGRTSGAEEQYF
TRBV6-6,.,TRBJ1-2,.,TGTGCCAGCAGTTACGGGACATATTCCAGCTATGGCTACACCTTC,CASSYGTYSSYGYTF
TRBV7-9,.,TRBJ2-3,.,TGTGCCAGCAGCTCGACAGGTTCTAGCACAGATACGCAGTATTTT,CASSSTGSSTDTQYF
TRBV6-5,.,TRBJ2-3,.,TGTGCCAGCAGTTACGCCCCGGGCACAGATACGCAGTATTTT,CASSYAPGTDTQYF
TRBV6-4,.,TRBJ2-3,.,TGTGCCAGCAGTGCCCGAGCGGGACAGGCAGATACGCAGTATTTT,CASSARAGQADTQYF
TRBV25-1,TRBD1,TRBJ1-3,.,TGTGCCAGCAGTGAGTGGGGACAGCCGGGGGACACCATATATTTT,CASSEWGQPGDTIYF
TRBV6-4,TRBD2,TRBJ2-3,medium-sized,TGTGCCAGCAGTGACTCGTCTAGCGGGGGCACAGATACGCAGTATTTT,CASSDSSSGGTDTQYF
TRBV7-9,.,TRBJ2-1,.,TGTGCCAGCAGCTTACCCCCTTTCGATGAGCAGTTCTTC,CASSLPPFDEQFF
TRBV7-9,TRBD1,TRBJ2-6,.,TGTGCCAGCAGCATAACCGGGACAGGAAGCTCTGGGGCCAACGTCCTGACTTTC,CASSITGTGSSGANVLTF
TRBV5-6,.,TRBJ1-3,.,TGTGCCAGCAGACTGGGAGGGGAACCCCAAAACACCATATATTTT,CASRLGGEPQNTIYF
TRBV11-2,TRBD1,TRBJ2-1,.,TGTGCCAGCAGCTCCACGGGACAGGGACCAGAAGAGCAGTTCTTC,CASSSTGQGPEEQFF
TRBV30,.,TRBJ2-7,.,TGTGCCTGGAGTGGGGGCGGCGAGCAGTACTTC,CAWSGGGEQYF
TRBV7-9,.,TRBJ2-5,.,TGTGCCAGCAGCTTACCACAGGGCCCCCAAGAGACCCAGTACTTC,CASSLPQGPQETQYF
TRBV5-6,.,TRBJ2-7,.,TGTGCCAGCAGTCGGGGTTACGAGCAGTACTTC,CASSRGYEQYF
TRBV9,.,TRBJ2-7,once,TGTGCCAGCAGCGTAGGAGCGACAGCTACCTACGAGCAGTACTTC,CASSVGATATYEQYF
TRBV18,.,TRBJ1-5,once,TGTGCCAGCTCCCACCCACCCCCGGATCAGCCCCAGCATTTT,CASSHPPPDQPQHF
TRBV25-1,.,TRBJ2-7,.,TGTGCCAGCAGTGAATCGGGTGGGTTCGCCTACGAGCAGTACTTC,CASSESGGFAYEQYF
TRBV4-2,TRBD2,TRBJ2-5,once,TGTGCCAGCAGCCAATCCGGACTAGCGGGCTTTTACACCCAGTACTTC,CASSQSGLAGFYTQYF
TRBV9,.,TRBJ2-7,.,TGTGCCAGCAGCCGGGACATATCCTACGAGCAGTACTTC,CASSRDISYEQYF
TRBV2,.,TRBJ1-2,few,TGTGCCACCATACCCGGGAGGGAGGACTACACCTTC,CATIPGREDYTF
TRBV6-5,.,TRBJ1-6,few,TGTGCCAGCAGACCCCCCGGGTTGAGAGATTCACCCCTCCACTTT,CASRPPGLRDSPLHF
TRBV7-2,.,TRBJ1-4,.,TGTGCCAGCAGCTCTATCCCGAATGAAAAACTGTTTTTT,CASSSIPNEKLFF
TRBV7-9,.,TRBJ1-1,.,TGTGCCAGCAGCTTAGCGGGGGCGAGGTTGGCTTTCTTT,CASSLAGARLAFF
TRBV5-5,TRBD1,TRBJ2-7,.,TGTGCCAGCAGCCAACAGGGGCCAGAGCAGTACTTC,CASSQQGPEQYF
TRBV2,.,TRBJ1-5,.,TGTGCCAGCAGTGATAGTCTCGGGGATCAGCCCCAGCATTTT,CASSDSLGDQPQHF
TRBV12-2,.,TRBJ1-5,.,TGTGCAAGTCGCTTAGCGCAGGCCCTGGGCAATCAGCCCCAGCATTTT,CASRLAQALGNQPQHF
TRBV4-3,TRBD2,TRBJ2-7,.,TGCGCCAGCAGCCAGCGTACTAGCGGGCTTGGGTACGAGCAGTACTTC,CASSQRTSGLGYEQYF
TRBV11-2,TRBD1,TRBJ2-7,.,TGTGCCAGCAGCTCCCTCCGGGACAGGGGGTACGAGCAGTACTTC,CASSSLRDRGYEQYF
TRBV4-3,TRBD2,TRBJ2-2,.,TGCGCCAGCAGCCAAGATCGGGAGGGGACTAGCGCCTACACCGGGGAGCTGTTTTTT,CASSQDREGTSAYTGELFF
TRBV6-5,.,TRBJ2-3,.,TGTGCCAGCAGTTACCTAAGGGGTGAAACAGATACGCAGTATTTT,CASSYLRGETDTQYF
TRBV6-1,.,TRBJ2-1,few,TGTGCCAGCAGTGAGCGGGGGAGGGGGAATGAGCAGTTCTTC,CASSERGRGNEQFF
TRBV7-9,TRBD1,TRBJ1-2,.,TGTGCCAGCAGTGTAGACAGGGCTGGCTACACCTTC,CASSVDRAGYTF
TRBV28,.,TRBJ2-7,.,TGTGCCAGCAGTTTCACCCACAGGACCTACGAGCAGTACTTC,CASSFTHRTYEQYF
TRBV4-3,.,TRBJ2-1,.,TGCGCCAGCAGCCAAGAAGTCTCCCTTTCCGGTGAGCAGTTCTTC,CASSQEVSLSGEQFF
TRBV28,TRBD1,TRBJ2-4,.,TGTGCCAGCAGTTTTGGGGACAGGGGACAGTACTTC,CASSFGDRGQYF
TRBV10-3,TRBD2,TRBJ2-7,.,TGTGCCGCCCGCGGGGGTACCGCCTACGAGCAGTACTTC,CAARGGTAYEQYF
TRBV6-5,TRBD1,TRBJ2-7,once,TGTGCCAGCAGCCCCTATAGACAGGGCCCGGACGAGCAGTACTTC,CASSPYRQGPDEQYF
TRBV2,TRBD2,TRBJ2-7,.,TGTGCCAGCAGGGACGATACAGCGGGAGTTCGCGAGCAGTACTTC,CASRDDTAGVREQYF
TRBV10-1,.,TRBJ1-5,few,TGCGCCAGCAGCGGCCCAGGGTGTAAGCCCCAGCATTTT,CASSGPGCKPQHF
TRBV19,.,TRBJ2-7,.,TGTGCCAGTAGGGACCGGGACAAGAGCTCCTACGAGCAGTACTTC,CASRDRDKSSYEQYF